This T cell receptor beta chain emerged from a study of CD8 T cells in Susac syndrome. General study results and limits: The number of individuals included in the study's TCR sequencing and HLA analysis was acknowledged as relatively small. Clonal expansion was not observed in the Susac syndrome CD4+ T cell repertoires.

TEMRA cells were FACS-enriched, while CD8+ and CD4+ T cells were negatively isolated. Germline values: CDR1 SGHDT, CDR2 YYEEEE. The CDR3 extends over 13 amino acids. V was shortened by 4 bases and J by 13 bases, with 18 bases between the two germline ends. With random hexamers, 0.5 to 1 ug RNA was reverse transcribed. A multiplex approach, immunoSEQ multiplex PCR, amplified TCR beta CDR3 across 54 Vbeta and 13 Jbeta. TCRdb fed the immunoSEQ multiplex PCR reads into MiXCR, producing one record per CDR3 protein. Seen here are about 150,000 distinct CDR3 sequences, 90% to 97% observed once, and the top ten hold roughly 0.08%. This clonotype occurred once. The antigen is unknown.

The genes are TRBV5-6 and TRBJ2-1, with D unclear. This TCR was recovered from a human donor with Susac syndrome. Sequenced input: CD4+ T cells from PBMCs. The CDR3 loop reads CASSVLEPRRQFF. DNA of the CDR3: TGTGCCAGCAGCGTGCTAGAGCCCCGGAGACAGTTCTTC.